This T cell receptor (beta chain) was profiled in a study of OX40 agonist ivuxolimab in advanced cancers. Study-level background: Patients undergoing dose escalation presented with hepatocellular carcinoma, melanoma, renal cell or head and neck cancer.

Broader study findings: The antigen specificity of the peripheral T cells (those that were expanded) was not determined.

Clones were read by immunoSEQ multiplex PCR, and TCRdb kept only the in-frame ones, dropping some. The repertoire consists of tens of thousands of clones, with 65% to 85% occurring once and the leading ten covering 1.8%. Remarks on this clone: Its antigen remains unknown.

The sequence came from an adult with an advanced solid tumor such as melanoma, head and neck, liver or kidney cancer. Here the sequenced sample was CD4+ or CD8+ T cells sorted from blood, taken in a trial of the OX40 agonist ivuxolimab.

As DNA, the CDR3 is TGTGCCAGTAGTATAGTTGCGCGGGGCTCCTACAATGAGCAGTTCTTC. The encoded protein is CASSIVARGSYNEQFF. The chain has TRBV19 and TRBJ2-1; D might be TRBD2 (6 bases). CDR3 length equals 16 residues. V lost 1 base and J 0 bases, leaving 10 bases between the germline ends. The germline V gene encodes CDR1 LNHDA and CDR2 SQIVND (reference sequence).